This T cell receptor (beta chain) was obtained from a study of cytomegalovirus exposure and HLA in healthy donors. CDR3 length: 14 residues. V was shortened by 0 bases and J by 2 bases, with 5 bases between the two germline ends. Per the germline V gene, CDR1 is ENHRY and CDR2 is SYGVKD. On this clone itself: Its antigen is undetermined.

Overall study results and limits: Among TCR sequences, most were rare, though some public TCRs appeared in many donors.

Produced via immunoSEQ multiplex PCR; TCRdb's table is partial and in-frame only. The repertoire holds 190,000 or so clones, with about 86% as singletons. This receptor was obtained from a woman aged 18-29 years in good health and CMV-seropositive. Sequenced input: PBMCs. This chain uses TRBV10-3 with TRBJ1-5, with D hard to call. This chain's CDR3 is CAISESPGNQPQHF. CDR3 DNA sequence: TGTGCCATCAGTGAGTCACCGGGCAATCAGCCCCAGCATTTT.